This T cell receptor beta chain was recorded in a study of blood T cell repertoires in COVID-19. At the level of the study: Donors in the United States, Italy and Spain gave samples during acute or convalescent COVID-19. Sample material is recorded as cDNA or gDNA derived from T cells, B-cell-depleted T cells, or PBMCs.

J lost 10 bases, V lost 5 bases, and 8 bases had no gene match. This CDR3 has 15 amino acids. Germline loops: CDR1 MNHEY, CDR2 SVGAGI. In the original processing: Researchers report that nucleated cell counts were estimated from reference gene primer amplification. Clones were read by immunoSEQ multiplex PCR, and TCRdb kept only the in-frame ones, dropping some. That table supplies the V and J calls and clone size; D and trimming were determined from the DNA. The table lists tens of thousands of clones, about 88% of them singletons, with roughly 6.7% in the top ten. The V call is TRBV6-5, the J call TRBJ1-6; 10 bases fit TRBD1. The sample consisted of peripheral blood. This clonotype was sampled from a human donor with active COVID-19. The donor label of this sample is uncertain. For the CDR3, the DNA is TGTGCCAGCAGTCGGGACAGGGGTTTTAACTCACCCCTCCACTTT. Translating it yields CASSRDRGFNSPLHF.